These T cell receptor beta chains were read from a single sample in a study of cytomegalovirus exposure and HLA in healthy donors. Libraries were prepared by immunoSEQ multiplex PCR; TCRdb keeps only in-frame clonotypes and omits some of them. The table lists roughly 250,000 clones, 84% of them singletons, with 2% in the top ten. Sequencing was done on a sample of PBMCs. The receptors were gathered from a woman in her forties in good health and CMV-seropositive. Both conserved end residues are part of each CDR3. D genes are given only for firm matches. The size entry is marked missing in some rows and otherwise reads once, few, many or a size class.

TRBJ2-7 | 16 | TRBD2 | TRBV10-3 | . | TGTGCCATCAGTGAGTCGGCGACTAGCGGGATCTACGAGCAGTACTTC | CAISESATSGIYEQYF
TRBJ2-7 | 14 | . | TRBV28 | . | TGTGCCAGCAGTCCCAACAGGAGCTCCTACGAGCAGTACTTC | CASSPNRSSYEQYF
TRBJ2-7 | 15 | TRBD2 | TRBV30 | . | TGTGCCTGGAGATTGTCGACTAGCGGAACCTACGAGCAGTACTTC | CAWRLSTSGTYEQYF
TRBJ2-7 | 14 | . | TRBV28 | . | TGTGCCAGCAGTTTACGCAAGGGGCTCTACGAGCAGTACTTC | CASSLRKGLYEQYF
TRBJ2-3 | 16 | TRBD2 | TRBV7-9 | . | TGTGCCAGCAGCCCGAAACTAGCGGGCCTACTAGATACGCAGTATTTT | CASSPKLAGLLDTQYF
TRBJ2-2 | 15 | . | TRBV13 | . | TGTGCCAGCAGCTTTAGGACAGCGAACACCGGGGAGCTGTTTTTT | CASSFRTANTGELFF
TRBJ2-5 | 16 | TRBD1 | TRBV9 | . | TGTGCCAGCAGCCTCCGGACAGGGGGTTTAGGAGAGACCCAGTACTTC | CASSLRTGGLGETQYF
TRBJ2-3 | 17 | TRBD2 | TRBV5-1 | . | TGCGCCAGCAGTCCTACTCCTAGCGGGAGCTTTTTACATACGCAGTATTTT | CASSPTPSGSFLHTQYF
TRBJ2-2 | 13 | TRBD2 | TRBV10-3 | . | TGTGCCATCAGTGAGGCGGGGGTCGGGGAGCTGTTTTTT | CAISEAGVGELFF
TRBJ1-5 | 20 | TRBD1 | TRBV19 | . | TGTGCCAGTAGTGTTAAAAGACAGGGCAGAAACTATAGTAGCAATCAGCCCCAGCATTTT | CASSVKRQGRNYSSNQPQHF
TRBJ2-3 | 14 | TRBD1 | TRBV5-8 | . | TGTGCCAGCAGCTATGGGACAGTCACAGATACGCAGTATTTT | CASSYGTVTDTQYF
TRBJ1-2 | 15 | . | TRBV4-3 | once | TGCGCCAGCAGCCGCGATCGACAGGAAGTCTATGGCTACACCTTC | CASSRDRQEVYGYTF
TRBJ1-2 | 15 | TRBD1 | TRBV4-1 | . | TGCGCCAGCAGCCAAGAACGGACAGGGCCGTATGGCTACACCTTC | CASSQERTGPYGYTF
TRBJ1-3 | 14 | . | TRBV11-2 | . | TGTGCCAGCAGCTTAGCAGGGGCCGGAAACACCATATATTTT | CASSLAGAGNTIYF
TRBJ2-7 | 12 | . | TRBV30 | . | TGTGCCTGGAGCGGCAGGCCCTACGAGCAGTACTTC | CAWSGRPYEQYF
TRBJ2-2 | 18 | TRBD2 | TRBV7-7 | . | TGTGCCAGCAGCTTAGTCCTAGCGGGAACCGGTAACACCGGGGAGCTGTTTTTT | CASSLVLAGTGNTGELFF
TRBJ1-5 | 14 | . | TRBV12-5 | . | TGTGCTAGTGGTTTTAACGTCGGGGATCAGCCCCAGCATTTT | CASGFNVGDQPQHF
TRBJ2-6 | 17 | . | TRBV11-2 | few | TGTGCCAGCAGCTTAGATGGTACGGGGGTTGGGGCCAACGTCCTGACTTTC | CASSLDGTGVGANVLTF
TRBJ1-1 | 14 | . | TRBV6-5 | . | TGTGCCAGCAGTTACCGTAGCCGGAACACTGAAGCTTTCTTT | CASSYRSRNTEAFF
TRBJ2-7 | 14 | . | TRBV28 | . | TGTGCCAGCAGTCCACCGACTAGGACCTACGAGCAGTACTTC | CASSPPTRTYEQYF
TRBJ1-1 | 15 | . | TRBV7-2 | . | TGTGCCAGCAGCTGGGACTTCAGCAGGAACACTGAAGCTTTCTTT | CASSWDFSRNTEAFF
TRBJ2-2 | 13 | . | TRBV27 | once | TGTGCCAGCAGTACTGCGAACACCGGGGAGCTGTTTTTT | CASSTANTGELFF
TRBJ2-7 | 14 | TRBD2 | TRBV18 | few | TGTGCCAGCTCACCGGCGGGGGGCAAAAACGAGCAGTACTTC | CASSPAGGKNEQYF
TRBJ1-1 | 15 | TRBD1 | TRBV19 | . | TGTGCCAGTAGTATCGGGGACAGGGAGAACACTGAAGCTTTCTTT | CASSIGDRENTEAFF
TRBJ2-7 | 16 | TRBD2 | TRBV4-1 | few | TGCGCCCCGCCTCGGGGCGGGAGGGCCAATTCCTACGAGCAGTACTTC | CAPPRGGRANSYEQYF
TRBJ2-7 | 14 | . | TRBV28 | . | TGTGCCAGCACCCAACCCGGGGTGACGTACGAGCAGTACTTC | CASTQPGVTYEQYF
TRBJ1-5 | 15 | TRBD1 | TRBV19 | . | TGTGCCAGTAGTAGCGGGACAGGGGACAATCAGCCCCAGCATTTT | CASSSGTGDNQPQHF
TRBJ2-2 | 16 | TRBD2 | TRBV19 | . | TGTGCCAGTAGTATCGGACTAGCGGGGCGAACCGGGGAGCTGTTTTTT | CASSIGLAGRTGELFF
TRBJ2-7 | 13 | . | TRBV11-2 | . | TGTGCCAGCAGCTTAGTCGGTGTGAACGAGCAGTACTTC | CASSLVGVNEQYF
TRBJ2-7 | 14 | TRBD2 | TRBV27 | . | TGTGCCAGCAGTAAACCGGGACTAGTTTCCGAGCAGTACTTC | CASSKPGLVSEQYF
TRBJ2-3 | 14 | . | TRBV5-6 | . | TGTGCCAGCAGCGTCGTACTGAGCACAGATACGCAGTATTTT | CASSVVLSTDTQYF
TRBJ1-1 | 15 | TRBD1 | TRBV28 | . | TGTGCCACCTATGGGCGGGGACAGATAACTTTTGAAGCTTTCTTT | CATYGRGQITFEAFF
TRBJ2-7 | 14 | TRBD1 | TRBV13 | . | TGTGCCAGCAGCTCTCGGACAGGGAACCACGAGCAGTATTTC | CASSSRTGNHEQYF
TRBJ2-7 | 15 | TRBD2 | TRBV7-2 | . | TGTGCCAGCAGTCCCAGTAGCGGGAGGGCTTACGAGCAGTACTTC | CASSPSSGRAYEQYF
TRBJ2-1 | 14 | . | TRBV2 | . | TGTGCCAGCAGCCCGGACAGAACCTACAATGAGCAGTTCTTC | CASSPDRTYNEQFF
TRBJ1-3 | 18 | . | TRBV4-2 | . | TGTGCCAGCAGCCAAGCATCCACTTCAGGTATCTCTGGAAACACCATATATTTT | CASSQASTSGISGNTIYF
TRBJ2-5 | 18 | . | TRBV12-5 | . | TGTGCTAGTGGTTGGCAGGGAGCGGTAGCGGCCTTCCAAGAGACCCAGTACTTC | CASGWQGAVAAFQETQYF
TRBJ1-6 | 16 | . | TRBV30 | . | TGTGCCTGGGGGATTGGGCTGGGGCAGGGTAATTCACCCCTCCACTTT | CAWGIGLGQGNSPLHF
TRBJ2-1 | 16 | TRBD1 | TRBV7-8 | . | TGTGCCAGCAGCTCTCGATGGGGACAGGGTTACAATGAGCAGTTCTTC | CASSSRWGQGYNEQFF
TRBJ2-5 | 12 | . | TRBV29-1 | few | TGCAGCGTTGACTCGGACTACGAGACCCAGTACTTC | CSVDSDYETQYF
TRBJ1-1 | 14 | . | TRBV28 | . | TGTGCCAGCAGTTTAGTTGGAGGGAACACTGAAGCTTTCTTT | CASSLVGGNTEAFF
TRBJ1-5 | 14 | . | TRBV15 | . | TGTGCCACCGAAGGGGTTTATAGCAATCAGCCCCAGCATTTT | CATEGVYSNQPQHF
TRBJ1-1 | 16 | . | TRBV4-3 | . | TGCGCCAGCAGCCCCGCACCTTCAGGGCCCCCCACTGAAGCTTTCTTT | CASSPAPSGPPTEAFF
TRBJ1-1 | 12 | . | TRBV10-3 | . | TGTGCCATCAACGCGGGTGGAACTGAAGCTTTCTTT | CAINAGGTEAFF
TRBJ2-4 | 17 | TRBD2 | TRBV15 | . | TGTGCCACCAGCACGGGACTAGCGGTTCTAGCCAAAAACATTCAGTACTTC | CATSTGLAVLAKNIQYF
TRBJ2-1 | 12 | . | TRBV5-1 | . | TGCGCCAGCAGCTTGGAAGGGGATAAGCAGTTCTTC | CASSLEGDKQFF
TRBJ1-1 | 13 | TRBD1 | TRBV7-3 | . | TGTGCCAGCAGCCGGGGACAGGGGACTGAAGCTTTCTTT | CASSRGQGTEAFF
TRBJ2-3 | 15 | . | TRBV28 | . | TGTGCCAGCAGTTTTCTTCGAGGGCGAATCGATACGCAGTATTTT | CASSFLRGRIDTQYF
TRBJ1-4 | 14 | . | TRBV5-1 | . | TGCGCCAGCAGCTTGGCCGGTCCGGGAGAAAAACTGTTTTTT | CASSLAGPGEKLFF
TRBJ1-2 | 13 | . | TRBV2 | . | TGTGCCAGCAGCGGAGACAGTAACTATGGCTACACCTTC | CASSGDSNYGYTF
TRBJ1-1 | 14 | . | TRBV2 | few | TGTGCCAGCAGTGCCCTCGGCGGGAACACTGAAGCTTTCTTT | CASSALGGNTEAFF
TRBJ1-3 | 15 | . | TRBV28 | . | TGTGCCAGCAGTTTCGGTCCTGACTCTGGAAACACCATATATTTT | CASSFGPDSGNTIYF
TRBJ1-2 | 17 | TRBD1 | TRBV28 | . | TGTGCCAGCAGTTCCCCAAACAAAAGACAGGGTAGGGATGGCTACACCTTC | CASSSPNKRQGRDGYTF
TRBJ1-2 | 15 | . | TRBV6-1 | . | TGTGCCAGCAGTGAAGCGAGCAGGGGCGCGCCCGGCTACACCTTC | CASSEASRGAPGYTF
TRBJ2-7 | 14 | . | TRBV7-7 | . | TGTGCCAGCAGCTTTGGGCCCCTCAGTAGAGAGCAGTACTTC | CASSFGPLSREQYF
TRBJ2-5 | 17 | . | TRBV4-1 | . | TGCGCCAGCAGCCAAGATCTCGGGAGAGAGGGAGGAGAGACCCAGTACTTC | CASSQDLGREGGETQYF
TRBJ1-3 | 14 | . | TRBV2 | . | TGTGCCAGCATCAGGGCGACAGCTGGAAACACCATATATTTT | CASIRATAGNTIYF
TRBJ1-5 | 14 | . | TRBV7-2 | . | TGTGCCAGCAGCTTAGAACGGTTCAATCAGCCCCAGCATTTT | CASSLERFNQPQHF
TRBJ2-2 | 16 | TRBD2 | TRBV2 | once | TGTGCCAGCAGTGAAGGTCTAGCGGGAGGCCCCGGGGAGCTGTTTTTT | CASSEGLAGGPGELFF
TRBJ2-1 | 18 | TRBD2 | TRBV4-3 | few | TGCGCCAGCAGCCAAGGATCCGGGACTAGCGGGAGGGCCAATGAGCAGTTCTTC | CASSQGSGTSGRANEQFF